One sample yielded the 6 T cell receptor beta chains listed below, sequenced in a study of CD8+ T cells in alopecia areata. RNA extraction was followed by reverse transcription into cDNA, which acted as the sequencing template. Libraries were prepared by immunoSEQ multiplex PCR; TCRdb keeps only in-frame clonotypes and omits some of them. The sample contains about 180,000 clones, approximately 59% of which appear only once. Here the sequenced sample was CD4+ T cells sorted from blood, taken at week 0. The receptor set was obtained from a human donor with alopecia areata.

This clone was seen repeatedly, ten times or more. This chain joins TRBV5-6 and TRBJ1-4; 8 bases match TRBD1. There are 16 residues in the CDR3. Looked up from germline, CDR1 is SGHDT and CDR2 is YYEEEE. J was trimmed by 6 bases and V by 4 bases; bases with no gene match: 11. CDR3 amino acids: CASSPFGEGQDEKLFF. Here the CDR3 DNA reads TGTGCCAGCAGCCCGTTTGGTGAGGGACAGGATGAAAAACTGTTTTTT.

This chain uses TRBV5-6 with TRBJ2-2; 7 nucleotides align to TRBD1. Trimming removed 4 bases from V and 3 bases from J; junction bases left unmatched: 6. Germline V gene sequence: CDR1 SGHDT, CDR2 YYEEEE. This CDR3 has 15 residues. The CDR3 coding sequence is TGTGCCAGCAGCCTAGGGACAGACTACACCGGGGAGCTGTTTTTT. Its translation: CASSLGTDYTGELFF. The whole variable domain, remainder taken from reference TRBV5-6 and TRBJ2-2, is DAGVTQSPTHLIKTRGQQVTLRCSPKSGHDTVSWYQQALGQGPQFIFQYYEEEERQRGNFPDRFSGHQFPNYSSELNVNALLLGDSALYLCASSLGTDYTGELFFGEGSRLTVL.

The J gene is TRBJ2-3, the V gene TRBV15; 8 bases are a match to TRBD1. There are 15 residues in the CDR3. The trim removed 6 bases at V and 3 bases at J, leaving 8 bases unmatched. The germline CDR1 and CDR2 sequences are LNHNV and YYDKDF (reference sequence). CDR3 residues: CATRRRTGFTDTQYF. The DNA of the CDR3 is TGTGCCACCAGACGCCGGACAGGGTTTACAGATACGCAGTATTTT. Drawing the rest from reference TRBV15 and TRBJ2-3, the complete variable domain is DAMVIQNPRYQVTQFGKPVTLSCSQTLNHNVMYWYQQKSSQAPKLLFHYYDKDFNNEADTPDNFQSRRPNTSFCFLDIRSPGLGDTAMYLCATRRRTGFTDTQYFGPGTRLTVL.

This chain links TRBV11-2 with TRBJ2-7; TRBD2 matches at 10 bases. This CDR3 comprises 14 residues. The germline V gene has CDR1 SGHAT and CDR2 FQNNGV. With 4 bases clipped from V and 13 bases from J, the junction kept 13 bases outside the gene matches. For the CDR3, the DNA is TGTGCCAGCAGCTCTATTATGGAGCGGGGGGGCCATTACTTC. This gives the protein CASSSIMERGGHYF.

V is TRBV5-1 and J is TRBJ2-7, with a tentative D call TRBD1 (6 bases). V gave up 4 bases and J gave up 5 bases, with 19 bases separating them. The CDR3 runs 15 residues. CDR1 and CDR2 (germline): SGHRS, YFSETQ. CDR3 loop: CASSPRTTGIHEQYF. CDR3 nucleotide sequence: TGCGCCAGCAGCCCCCGAACAACAGGGATCCACGAGCAGTACTTC.

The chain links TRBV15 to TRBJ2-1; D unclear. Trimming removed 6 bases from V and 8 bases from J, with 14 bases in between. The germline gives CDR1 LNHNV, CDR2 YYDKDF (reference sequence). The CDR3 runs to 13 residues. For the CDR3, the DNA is TGTGCCACCAGTCAGTTGGTAGAATATGAGCAGTTCTTC. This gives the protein CATSQLVEYEQFF.